Below are 19 T cell receptor beta chains sequenced from a single sample in a study of control samples from healthy donors and cancer patients. Using immunoSEQ multiplex PCR, the repertoire was profiled, and TCRdb retains in-frame clones only, with some absent. The profile shows 110,000 or so clones, roughly 89% of them singletons. The material sequenced was blood. Receptors were obtained from a woman in her forties or fifties in good health.

This clone was detected a few times. The V and J genes are TRBV19 and TRBJ2-4; D might be TRBD1 or TRBD2, each matching 5 bases. The CDR3 length is 13 residues. Germline CDR1 is LNHDA and CDR2 is SQIVND (reference sequence). V lost 8 bases, J lost 6 bases, and 14 bases lay in between. In DNA form, the CDR3 reads TGTGCCAGTGACCCCGGGGCGGGAAACATTCAGTACTTC. Protein product: CASDPGAGNIQYF.

The rearrangement uses TRBV6-4 and TRBJ1-1; D gene unclear. The germline V gene has CDR1 MRHNA and CDR2 SNTAGT. The V end was cut by 4 bases, the J end by 5 bases, with 11 bases between. This CDR3 spans 13 amino acids. The CDR3 here is CASSALWGTEAFF. The CDR3 DNA is TGTGCCAGCAGTGCTTTATGGGGTACTGAAGCTTTCTTT.

The chain carries TRBV5-1 and TRBJ1-4; D remains ambiguous. V was shortened by 2 bases and J by 2 bases, with 7 bases between the two germline ends. CDR3 length equals 14 residues. The germline V gene encodes CDR1 SGHRS and CDR2 YFSETQ. The CDR3: CASSFGRTNEKLFF. The CDR3 nucleotides are TGCGCCAGCAGCTTTGGGAGGACTAATGAAAAACTGTTTTTT.

The chain uses TRBV5-1 and TRBJ1-1; 8 positions match TRBD1. The length of the CDR3 is 12 residues. CDR1 and CDR2 from the germline V gene are SGHRS and YFSETQ. After removal of 0 bases from V and 8 bases from J, the junction contained 0 bases not matched to a gene. CDR3 in amino acids: CASSLGTGEAFF. CDR3 DNA sequence: TGCGCCAGCAGCTTGGGGACAGGGGAAGCTTTCTTT. Full variable domain (rest looked up from reference TRBV5-1 and TRBJ1-1): KAGVTQTPRYLIKTRGQQVTLSCSPISGHRSVSWYQQTPGQGLQFLFEYFSETQRNKGNFPGRFSGRQFSNSRSEMNVSTLELGDSALYLCASSLGTGEAFFGQGTRLTVV.

This clone was found a few times. The V gene is TRBV10-3, the J gene TRBJ1-2, with D uncertain. Trimming removed 0 bases from V and 2 bases from J, with 7 bases in between. Germline loops: CDR1 ENHRY, CDR2 SYGVKD. This CDR3 has 14 amino acids. CDR3 protein: CAISESKANYGYTF. The CDR3 region has the DNA TGTGCCATCAGTGAGTCGAAGGCAAACTATGGCTACACCTTC.

The V and J genes are TRBV19 and TRBJ1-5, with 10 bases lining up with TRBD1. This CDR3 spans 18 amino acids. Germline CDR1 and CDR2: LNHDA and SQIVND (reference sequence). Germline trimming cut 6 bases from V and 1 base from J; bases unmatched to any gene: 12. The DNA for the CDR3 is TGTGCCAGTAGCCTAGAAGGGACAGGGGTAGTAAGCAATCAGCCCCAGCATTTT. This encodes CASSLEGTGVVSNQPQHF.

V and J are TRBV18 and TRBJ2-7; TRBD1 is a possible D gene (5 bases). Looked up from germline, CDR1 is KGHSH and CDR2 is LQKENI. V was shortened by 3 bases and J by 2 bases, with 8 bases between the two germline ends. This CDR3 contains 13 residues. Here the CDR3 DNA reads TGTGCCAGCTCACCGACAGAGACCTACGAGCAGTACGTC. This translates into CASSPTETYEQYV.

The V gene is TRBV6-5, the J gene TRBJ1-1; weak D call: TRBD1 (5 bases). Germline V gene data show CDR1 as MNHEY and CDR2 as SVGAGI. The V end lost 0 bases, the J end lost 1 base, and 12 bases lay between the germline ends. CDR3 length equals 16 residues. CDR3 in DNA: TGTGCCAGCAGTTACTCGAAGTCAGGGCCGAACACTGAAGCTTTCTTT. Its protein product is CASSYSKSGPNTEAFF.

This clone appeared once. The chain has TRBV7-9 and TRBJ2-1, with D perhaps TRBD2 (6 bases). CDR3 length: 15 amino acids. V was pared by 6 bases and J by 5 bases, with 17 bases between. CDR1 SEHNR and CDR2 FQNEAQ come from the germline V gene (reference sequence). The CDR3 coding sequence is TGTGCCAGCAGATTAACCGGGACTCGACACAATGAGCAGTTCTTC. This gives the protein CASRLTGTRHNEQFF. Full variable domain (outside the CDR3, taken from reference TRBV7-9 and TRBJ2-1): DTGVSQNPRHKITKRGQNVTFRCDPISEHNRLYWYRQTLGQGPEFLTYFQNEAQLEKSRLLSDRFSAERPKGSFSTLEIQRTEQGDSAMYLCASRLTGTRHNEQFFGPGTRLTVL.

The chain employs TRBV7-9 and TRBJ1-1; tentative D call: TRBD1 (6 bases). V was clipped by 8 bases and J by 1 base, with 17 bases between them. From germline, CDR1 is SEHNR and CDR2 FQNEAQ (reference sequence). The CDR3 runs 15 residues. For the CDR3, the DNA is TGTGCCAGCTTGGGATCGGGGGCCGGGAACACTGAAGCTTTCTTT. Protein: CASLGSGAGNTEAFF. Full variable domain (missing parts from reference TRBV7-9 and TRBJ1-1): DTGVSQNPRHKITKRGQNVTFRCDPISEHNRLYWYRQTLGQGPEFLTYFQNEAQLEKSRLLSDRFSAERPKGSFSTLEIQRTEQGDSAMYLCASLGSGAGNTEAFFGQGTRLTVV.

The chain is built from TRBV5-8 and TRBJ1-2, with D maybe TRBD1 (5 bases). This CDR3 spans 15 amino acids. Trimming took off 4 bases at V and 4 bases at J, with 17 bases between the two ends. Germline CDR1 is SGHTS and CDR2 is YDEGEE. The CDR3 protein is CASSPGPETSYGYTF. CDR3 nucleotides: TGTGCCAGCAGCCCGGGACCTGAAACTTCCTATGGCTACACCTTC.

This clone was observed once. The chain is built from TRBV5-1 and TRBJ1-5; D is unclear. Germline V gives CDR1 SGHRS, CDR2 YFSETQ. V was cut by 2 bases and J by 0 bases, with 12 bases left in between. The CDR3 totals 16 residues. CDR3 region: CASSFLPGDSNQPQHF. The CDR3 nucleotides are TGCGCCAGCAGCTTTTTGCCAGGTGATAGCAATCAGCCCCAGCATTTT.

The chain uses TRBV6-5 and TRBJ2-7; D not resolved. CDR3 length: 15 residues. V lost 8 bases, J lost 2 bases, and 19 bases lay in between. Germline loops: CDR1 MNHEY, CDR2 SVGAGI. The CDR3 loop reads CASRNLLPTPYEQYF. DNA of the CDR3: TGTGCCAGCCGAAACTTGCTACCGACCCCCTACGAGCAGTACTTC.

The chain links TRBV10-3 to TRBJ2-1; D remains ambiguous. V shed 1 base and J shed 8 bases, with 3 bases lying between them. Germline assignment: CDR1 ENHRY and CDR2 SYGVKD. This CDR3 has 11 amino acids. The CDR3 loop reads CAISEFDEQFF. DNA for the CDR3: TGTGCCATCAGTGAGTTCGATGAGCAGTTCTTC.

J is TRBJ1-1 and V is TRBV19; the D is unclear. CDR1 is LNHDA and CDR2 is SQIVND in the germline V gene (reference sequence). Trimming cost V 5 bases and J 1 base, with 11 bases left between them. The CDR3 is made up of 14 amino acids. The DNA of the CDR3 is TGTGCCAGTAGTCCTATCCTTAGGAACACTGAAGCTTTCTTT. Translating it yields CASSPILRNTEAFF.

The chain recombines TRBV6-2 or TRBV6-3 with TRBJ2-2; the match to TRBD1 covers 10 bases. Germline CDR1 MNHEY, CDR2 SVGEGT. The ends lost 5 bases at V and 5 bases at J; junction bases unmatched: 5. The CDR3 has 15 amino acids. The CDR3 is CASSPGQGDTGELFF. The CDR3 DNA reads as TGTGCCAGCAGTCCAGGACAGGGGGATACCGGGGAGCTGTTTTTT.

The chain joins TRBV6-5 to TRBJ2-1, with D possibly matching TRBD1 (5 bases). The CDR3 contains 15 residues. Trimming took 2 bases from V and 5 from J, leaving 13 bases between them. The germline V gene has CDR1 MNHEY and CDR2 SVGAGI. The CDR3 sequence is CASSYKLRDNNEQFF. CDR3 nucleotides: TGTGCCAGCAGTTACAAGCTCAGGGATAACAATGAGCAGTTCTTC.

This clone was recorded once. The CDR3 DNA sequence: TGTGCCAGTAGTCTACAGGGCTGGCAGTTCTTC. Protein sequence: CASSLQGWQFF. V and J are TRBV19 and TRBJ2-1, with a possible D match to TRBD1 (6 bases). The CDR3 sequence is 11 residues long. V lost 5 bases and J 12 bases, leaving 11 bases between the germline ends. Germline V gene lookup returns CDR1 LNHDA and CDR2 SQIVND (reference sequence).

This sequence joins TRBV11-3 and TRBJ2-3, with D perhaps matching TRBD1 (6 bases). The CDR3 length is 14 residues. Trimming removed 6 bases at V and 1 base at J, with 11 bases between. Per germline, CDR1 SGHNT and CDR2 YENEEA. CDR3 sequence reads: CASRERTGTDTQYF. In nucleotides, the CDR3 is TGTGCCAGCAGAGAGAGGACAGGCACAGATACGCAGTATTTT. The full variable domain, completed using reference TRBV11-3 and TRBJ2-3, is EAGVVQSPRYKIIEKKQPVAFWCNPISGHNTLYWYLQNLGQGPELLIRYENEEAVDDSQLPKDRFSAERLKGVDSTLKIQPAELGDSAVYLCASRERTGTDTQYFGPGTRLTVL.